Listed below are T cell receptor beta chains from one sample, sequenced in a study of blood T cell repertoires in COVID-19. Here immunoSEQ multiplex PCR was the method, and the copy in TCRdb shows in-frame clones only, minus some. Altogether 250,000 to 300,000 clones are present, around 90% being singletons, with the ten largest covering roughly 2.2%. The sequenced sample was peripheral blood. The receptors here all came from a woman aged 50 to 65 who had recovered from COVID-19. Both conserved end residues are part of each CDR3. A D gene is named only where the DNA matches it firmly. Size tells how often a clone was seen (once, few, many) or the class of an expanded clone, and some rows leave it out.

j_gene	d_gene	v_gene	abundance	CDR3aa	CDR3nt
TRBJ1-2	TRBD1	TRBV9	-	CASSKRTGEGYTF	TGTGCCAGCAGCAAGAGGACAGGGGAAGGCTACACCTTC
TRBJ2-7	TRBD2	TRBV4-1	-	CASSLGSGRITYEQYF	TGCGCCAGCAGCTTAGGTAGCGGGAGAATCACCTACGAGCAGTACTTC
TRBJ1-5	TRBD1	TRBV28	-	CASSSIRDRGPYSNQPQHF	TGTGCCAGCAGTTCGATCCGGGACAGGGGTCCTTATAGCAATCAGCCCCAGCATTTT
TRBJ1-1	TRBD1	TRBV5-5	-	CASSLAGQPNTEAFF	TGTGCCAGCAGCTTGGCGGGACAGCCGAACACTGAAGCTTTCTTT
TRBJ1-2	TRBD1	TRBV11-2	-	CASSSLDRDYGYTF	TGTGCCAGCAGCTCACTCGACAGGGACTATGGCTACACCTTC
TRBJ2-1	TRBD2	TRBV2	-	CASSEAGLADNGNEQFF	TGTGCCAGCAGTGAAGCGGGACTAGCAGACAATGGTAATGAGCAGTTCTTC
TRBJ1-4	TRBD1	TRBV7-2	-	CASSLDLQGAGEKLFF	TGTGCCAGCAGCTTAGACCTACAGGGGGCAGGGGAAAAACTGTTTTTT
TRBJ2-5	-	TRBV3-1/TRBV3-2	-	CASRPVRGGEETQYF	TGTGCCAGCAGGCCCGTACGGGGTGGGGAGGAGACCCAGTACTTC
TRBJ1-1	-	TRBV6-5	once	CASSPRRMNTEAFF	TGTGCCAGCAGTCCCCGCAGAATGAACACTGAAGCTTTCTTT
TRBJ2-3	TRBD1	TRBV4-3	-	CASSQMTGTDTQYF	TGCGCCAGCAGCCAAATGACAGGGACAGATACGCAGTATTTT
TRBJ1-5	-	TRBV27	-	CASSPPGFPSNQPQHF	TGTGCCAGCAGTCCCCCGGGATTTCCGAGCAATCAGCCCCAGCATTTT
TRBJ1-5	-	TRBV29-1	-	CSVESDNNQPQHF	TGCAGCGTTGAGTCGGACAACAATCAGCCCCAGCATTTT
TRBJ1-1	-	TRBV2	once	CASSEYGGSTEAFF	TGTGCCAGCAGTGAATATGGAGGGTCCACTGAAGCTTTCTTT
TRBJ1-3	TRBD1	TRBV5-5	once	CASSSGQGAGNTIYF	TGTGCCAGCAGTTCGGGACAGGGGGCTGGAAACACCATATATTTT
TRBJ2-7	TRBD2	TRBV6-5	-	CASMRGANYEQYF	TGTGCCAGCATGCGGGGGGCGAACTACGAGCAGTACTTC
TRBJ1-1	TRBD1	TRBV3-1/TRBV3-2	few	CASSPRGRGTANEAFF	TGTGCCAGCAGCCCAAGGGGAAGAGGGACAGCAAATGAAGCTTTCTTT
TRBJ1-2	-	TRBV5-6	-	CASSLMWGGAHGYTF	TGTGCCAGCAGCTTGATGTGGGGGGGCGCCCATGGCTACACCTTC
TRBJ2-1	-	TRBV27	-	CASSLKSPGYNEQFF	TGTGCCAGCAGTTTAAAAAGCCCCGGTTACAATGAGCAGTTCTTC
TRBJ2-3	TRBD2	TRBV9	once	CASSAAGTSGTDTQYF	TGTGCCAGCAGCGCCGCCGGGACTAGCGGGACAGATACGCAGTATTTT
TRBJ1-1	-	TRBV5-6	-	CASSLRGWNTEAFF	TGTGCCAGCAGCTTGAGGGGTTGGAACACTGAAGCTTTCTTT
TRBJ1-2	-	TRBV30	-	CAWSPARGYGYTF	TGTGCCTGGAGCCCGGCCAGGGGATATGGCTACACCTTC
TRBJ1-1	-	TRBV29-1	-	CSVARGAMNTEAFF	TGCAGCGTTGCGCGGGGTGCCATGAACACTGAAGCTTTCTTT
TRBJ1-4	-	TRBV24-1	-	CATSDPRGSGEKLFF	TGTGCCACCAGTGATCCCAGAGGCTCCGGAGAAAAACTGTTTTTT
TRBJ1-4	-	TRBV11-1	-	CASSGRPNEKLFF	TGTGCCAGCAGCGGGAGACCTAATGAAAAACTGTTTTTT
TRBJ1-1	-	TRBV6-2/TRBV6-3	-	CASSYRGNTEAFF	TGTGCCAGCAGTTATCGCGGGAACACTGAAGCTTTCTTT
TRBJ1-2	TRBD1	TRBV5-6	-	CASSFFVGQGAYGYTF	TGTGCCAGCAGCTTTTTTGTGGGACAGGGGGCCTATGGCTACACCTTC
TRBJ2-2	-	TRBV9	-	CASSVSHTGELFF	TGTGCCAGCAGCGTATCTCACACCGGGGAGCTGTTTTTT
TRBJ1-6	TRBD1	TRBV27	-	CASSPGTGRSPLHF	TGTGCCAGCTCCCCCGGGACAGGGAGATCACCCCTCCACTTT
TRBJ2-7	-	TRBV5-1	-	CASSLALLSYEQYF	TGCGCCAGCAGCTTGGCACTGCTCTCCTACGAGCAGTACTTC
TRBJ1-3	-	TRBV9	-	CASSTDFRGSGNTIYF	TGTGCCAGCAGCACCGATTTTAGGGGCTCTGGAAACACCATATATTTT
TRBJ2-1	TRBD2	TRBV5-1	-	CASSLTSVIYNEQFF	TGCGCCAGCAGCCTGACTAGCGTGATCTACAATGAGCAGTTCTTC
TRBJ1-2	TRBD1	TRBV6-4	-	CASSAKTGGLNYGYTF	TGTGCCAGCAGTGCAAAGACAGGGGGCCTCAACTATGGCTACACCTTC
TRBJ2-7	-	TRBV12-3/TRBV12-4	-	CASSLSHSYEQYF	TGTGCCAGCAGTTTGAGTCACTCCTACGAGCAGTACTTC
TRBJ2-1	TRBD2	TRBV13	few	CASSAAGGVKNEQFF	TGTGCCAGCAGCGCCGCGGGAGGGGTAAAAAATGAGCAGTTCTTC
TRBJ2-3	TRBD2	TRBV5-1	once	CASSLGTSGGDTQYF	TGCGCCAGCAGCCTCGGGACTAGCGGGGGTGATACGCAGTATTTT
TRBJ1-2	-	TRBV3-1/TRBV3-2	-	CASSLWGDGYTF	TGTGCCAGCAGCCTCTGGGGGGATGGCTACACCTTC
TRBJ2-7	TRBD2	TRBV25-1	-	CASGLAGAYEQYF	TGTGCCAGCGGACTAGCGGGAGCCTACGAGCAGTACTTC
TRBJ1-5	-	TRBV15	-	CATSTGTEQPQHF	TGTGCCACCAGCACAGGAACAGAGCAGCCCCAGCATTTT
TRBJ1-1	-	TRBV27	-	CASSLHTAANTEAFF	TGTGCCAGCAGTTTACATACGGCGGCGAACACTGAAGCTTTCTTT
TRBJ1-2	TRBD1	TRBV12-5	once	CASGFGTGRNYGYTF	TGTGCTAGTGGTTTTGGGACAGGGAGAAACTATGGCTACACCTTC
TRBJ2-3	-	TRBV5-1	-	CASSLINSGPAGTQYF	TGCGCCAGCAGCTTGATTAATAGCGGACCCGCCGGCACGCAGTATTTT
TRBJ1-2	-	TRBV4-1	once	CASSQGQNYYGYTF	TGCGCCAGCAGCCAAGGACAGAACTACTATGGCTACACCTTC
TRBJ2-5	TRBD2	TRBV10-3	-	CAISALAGFFAQETQYF	TGTGCCATCAGTGCCTTAGCGGGGTTTTTTGCACAAGAGACCCAGTACTTC
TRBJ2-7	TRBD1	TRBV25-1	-	CASSVLWAGTGREQYF	TGTGCCAGCAGTGTCCTATGGGCCGGGACAGGGCGGGAGCAGTACTTC
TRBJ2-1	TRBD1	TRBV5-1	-	CASSSRQGAGNEQFF	TGCGCCAGCAGCTCCAGACAGGGGGCAGGGAATGAGCAGTTCTTC
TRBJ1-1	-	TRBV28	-	CASSFLTRKAFF	TGTGCCAGCAGTTTTCTCACGCGTAAAGCTTTCTTT
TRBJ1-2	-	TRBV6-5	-	CASRADYGYTF	TGTGCCAGCAGGGCCGACTATGGCTACACCTTC
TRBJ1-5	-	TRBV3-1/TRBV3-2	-	CASSQRGRNQPQHF	TGTGCCAGCAGCCAACGGGGGAGGAATCAGCCCCAGCATTTT
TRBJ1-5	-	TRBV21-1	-	CASSRGRGCNQPQHF	TGTGCCAGCAGCCGCGGGAGGGGTTGCAATCAGCCCCAGCATTTT
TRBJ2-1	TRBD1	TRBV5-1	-	CASSSSGTGAGEQFF	TGCGCCAGCAGCTCGTCCGGGACAGGGGCGGGTGAGCAGTTCTTC